These 10 T cell receptor beta chains were sequenced from one sample in a study of OX40 agonist ivuxolimab in advanced cancers. Produced via immunoSEQ multiplex PCR; TCRdb's table is partial and in-frame only. The table has fewer than 85,000 clones, approximately 91% seen once; the top ten hold 0.65% to 0.8%. The sequencing here drew on CD4+ or CD8+ T cells sorted from blood, taken in a trial of the OX40 agonist ivuxolimab. The receptors derive from an adult with an advanced solid tumor such as melanoma, head and neck, liver or kidney cancer.

This sequence joins TRBV11-3 and TRBJ2-7; 14 bases agree with TRBD2. Germline V lookup: CDR1 SGHNT, CDR2 YENEEA. There are 15 residues in the CDR3. Trimming at V came to 4 bases and at J to 7 bases, leaving 6 bases not matched to a gene. CDR3 sequence reads: CASSSGTSGSKEQYF. DNA for the CDR3: TGTGCCAGCAGCTCCGGGACTAGCGGGAGTAAAGAGCAGTACTTC. Drawing the rest from reference TRBV11-3 and TRBJ2-7, the complete variable domain is EAGVVQSPRYKIIEKKQPVAFWCNPISGHNTLYWYLQNLGQGPELLIRYENEEAVDDSQLPKDRFSAERLKGVDSTLKIQPAELGDSAVYLCASSSGTSGSKEQYFGPGTRLTVT.

The J gene is TRBJ1-2, the V gene TRBV28; no definite D call. The germline V gene has CDR1 MDHEN and CDR2 SYDVKM. Deletions cut 7 bases from V and 3 bases from J, with 15 bases between. The CDR3 has 14 residues. As DNA, the CDR3 is TGTGCCAGCACCCTAAGTCTGGGTCACTATGGCTACACCTTC. Translation gives CASTLSLGHYGYTF.

V usage is TRBV19 and J usage is TRBJ1-5; 9 nucleotides match TRBD1. CDR3 size: 14 residues. The V gene end was trimmed by 8 bases and the J gene end by 4 bases; junction bases not matched to a gene: 6. Germline CDR1 is LNHDA and CDR2 is SQIVND (reference sequence). The CDR3 region has the DNA TGTGCCAGTTCCGAGACAGGGGGAAATCAGCCCCAGCATTTT. Encoded protein: CASSETGGNQPQHF.

The V and J genes are TRBV5-6 and TRBJ1-1; unclear D gene. CDR3 length: 12 amino acids. Deletions cut 4 bases from V and 3 bases from J, with 7 bases between. Germline assignment: CDR1 SGHDT and CDR2 YYEEEE. The DNA for the CDR3 is TGTGCCAGCAGCGGACGTTACACTGAAGCTTTCTTT. This gives the protein CASSGRYTEAFF. Using reference TRBV5-6 and TRBJ1-1 for the parts outside the CDR3, the full variable domain is DAGVTQSPTHLIKTRGQQVTLRCSPKSGHDTVSWYQQALGQGPQFIFQYYEEEERQRGNFPDRFSGHQFPNYSSELNVNALLLGDSALYLCASSGRYTEAFFGQGTRLTVV.

The chain uses TRBV18 and TRBJ2-6; D is possibly TRBD1 (5 bases). V was shortened by 3 bases and J by 0 bases, with 9 bases between the two germline ends. The CDR3 is 16 amino acids. Looked up from germline, CDR1 is KGHSH and CDR2 is LQKENI. This chain's CDR3 is CASSPDSNSGANVLTF. CDR3 in DNA: TGTGCCAGCTCACCCGACAGTAACTCTGGGGCCAACGTCCTGACTTTC.

The chain recombines TRBV7-2 with TRBJ2-1; the match to TRBD1 covers 8 bases. CDR3 length equals 16 residues. The V and J ends lost 1 base and 8 bases, in that order; junction bases with no gene match: 10. From germline, CDR1 is SGHTA and CDR2 FQGNSA. The CDR3 DNA sequence: TGTGCCAGCAGCTTAGGATCAGGACAGGGCGGAGATGAGCAGTTCTTC. It encodes CASSLGSGQGGDEQFF.

This CDR3 is CSASFTREAFF. CDR3 bases: TGCAGTGCTAGTTTTACGCGGGAAGCTTTCTTT. This chain links TRBV20-1 with TRBJ1-1; the D is unclear. Looked up from germline, CDR1 is DFQATT and CDR2 is SNEGSKA (reference sequence). This CDR3 region has 11 residues. The V end lost 3 bases, the J end lost 8 bases, and 10 bases lay between the germline ends.

The chain couples TRBV20-1 to TRBJ2-3; D call uncertain. This CDR3 has 11 residues. V was trimmed by 7 bases and J by 6 bases, leaving 11 bases between them. Germline loops: CDR1 DFQATT, CDR2 SNEGSKA (reference sequence). CDR3 protein: CSGALKDTQYF. The CDR3 bases are TGCAGTGGGGCGCTCAAGGATACGCAGTATTTT.

The V gene is TRBV30, the J gene TRBJ1-2; D is unresolved. The V gene lost 3 bases and the J gene lost 6 bases, with 8 bases spanning the gap. Germline loops: CDR1 GTSNPN, CDR2 SVGIG (reference sequence). The CDR3 runs 11 residues. CDR3 protein: CAWSWTHGYTF. DNA for the CDR3: TGTGCCTGGAGCTGGACTCATGGCTACACCTTC.

This chain uses TRBV19 with TRBJ1-1; 12 bases line up with TRBD1. The germline CDR1 and CDR2 sequences are LNHDA and SQIVND (reference sequence). Germline trimming cut 6 bases from V and 5 bases from J; bases unmatched to any gene: 13. The CDR3 runs 17 residues. CDR3 DNA sequence: TGTGCCAGTAGGCCTCCGGGACAGGGGGCGCGTAGGACTGAAGCTTTCTTT. Its translation is CASRPPGQGARRTEAFF.